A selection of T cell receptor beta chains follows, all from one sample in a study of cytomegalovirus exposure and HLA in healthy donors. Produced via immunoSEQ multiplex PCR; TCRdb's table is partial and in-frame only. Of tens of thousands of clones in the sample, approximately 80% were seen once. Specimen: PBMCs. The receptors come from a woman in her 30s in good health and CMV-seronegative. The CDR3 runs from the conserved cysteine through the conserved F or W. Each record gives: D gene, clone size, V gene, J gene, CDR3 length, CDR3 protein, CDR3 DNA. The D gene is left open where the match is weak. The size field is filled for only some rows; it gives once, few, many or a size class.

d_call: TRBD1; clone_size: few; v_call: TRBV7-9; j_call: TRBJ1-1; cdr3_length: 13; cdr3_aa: CASSRTGGSEAFF; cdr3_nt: TGTGCCAGCAGCCGGACAGGGGGTTCTGAAGCTTTCTTT
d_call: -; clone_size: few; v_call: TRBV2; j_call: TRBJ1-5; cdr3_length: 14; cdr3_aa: CASSTGQALIGAHF; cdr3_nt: TGTGCCAGCAGTACCGGACAAGCCCTAATAGGCGCGCATTTT
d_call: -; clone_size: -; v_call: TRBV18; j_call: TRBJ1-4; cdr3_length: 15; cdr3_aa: CASSSTTATNEKLFF; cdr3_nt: TGTGCCAGCTCATCGACCACAGCAACTAATGAAAAACTGTTTTTT
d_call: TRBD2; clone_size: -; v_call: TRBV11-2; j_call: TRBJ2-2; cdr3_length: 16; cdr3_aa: CASRRQGGRAPGELFF; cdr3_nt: TGTGCCAGCAGACGCCAGGGTGGGAGGGCCCCCGGGGAGCTGTTTTTT
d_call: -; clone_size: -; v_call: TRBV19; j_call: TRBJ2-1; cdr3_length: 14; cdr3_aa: CASSIGGTGGEQFF; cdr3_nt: TGTGCCAGTAGTATAGGTGGGACTGGGGGTGAGCAGTTCTTC
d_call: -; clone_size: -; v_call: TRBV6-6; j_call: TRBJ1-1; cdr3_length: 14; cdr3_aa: CASSYKQANTEAFF; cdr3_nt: TGTGCCAGCAGTTACAAACAGGCGAACACTGAAGCTTTCTTT
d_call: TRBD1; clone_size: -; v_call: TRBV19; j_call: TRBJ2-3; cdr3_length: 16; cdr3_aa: CASSIGTGQATDTQYF; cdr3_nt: TGTGCCAGTAGTATCGGAACGGGACAGGCCACAGATACGCAGTATTTT
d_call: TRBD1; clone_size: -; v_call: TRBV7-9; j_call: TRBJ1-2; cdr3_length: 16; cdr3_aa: CASSATRTGGDYGYTF; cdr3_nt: TGTGCCAGCAGCGCCACTCGAACAGGGGGCGACTATGGCTACACCTTC
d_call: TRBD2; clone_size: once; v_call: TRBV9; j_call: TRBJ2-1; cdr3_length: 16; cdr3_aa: CASSAQGTSGSNEQLF; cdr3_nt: TGTGCCAGCAGCGCCCAAGGGACTAGCGGGAGCAATGAGCAGCTCTTC
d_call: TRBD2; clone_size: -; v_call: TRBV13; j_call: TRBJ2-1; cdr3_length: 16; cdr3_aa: CASSFLTSGDYNEQFF; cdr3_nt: TGTGCCAGCAGCTTCCTGACTAGCGGCGACTACAATGAGCAGTTCTTC
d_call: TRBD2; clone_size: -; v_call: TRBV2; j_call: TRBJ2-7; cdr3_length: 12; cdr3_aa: CASGLAGGEQYF; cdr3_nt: TGTGCCAGCGGGCTAGCGGGAGGGGAGCAGTACTTC
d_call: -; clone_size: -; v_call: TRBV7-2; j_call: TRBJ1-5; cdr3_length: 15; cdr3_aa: CASSLAGGGNQPQHF; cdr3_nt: TGTGCCAGCAGCTTAGCCGGGGGGGGAAATCAGCCCCAGCATTTT
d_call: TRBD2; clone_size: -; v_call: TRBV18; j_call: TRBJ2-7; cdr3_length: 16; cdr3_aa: CASSPLLAGGPYEQYF; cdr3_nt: TGTGCCAGCTCACCATTGCTAGCGGGAGGGCCATACGAGCAGTACTTC
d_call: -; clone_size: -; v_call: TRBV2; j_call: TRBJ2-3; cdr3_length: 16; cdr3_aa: CASSERAGDITDTQYF; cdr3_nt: TGTGCCAGCAGTGAAAGAGCAGGGGACATCACAGATACGCAGTATTTT
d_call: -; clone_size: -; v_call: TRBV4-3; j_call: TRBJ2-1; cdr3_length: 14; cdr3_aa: CASSQDRPSNEQFF; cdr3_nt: TGCGCCAGCAGCCAAGACCGTCCCTCCAATGAGCAGTTCTTC
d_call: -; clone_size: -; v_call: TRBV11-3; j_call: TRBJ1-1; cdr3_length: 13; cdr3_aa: CASSLTVNTEAFF; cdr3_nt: TGTGCCAGCAGCTTGACAGTGAACACTGAAGCTTTCTTT
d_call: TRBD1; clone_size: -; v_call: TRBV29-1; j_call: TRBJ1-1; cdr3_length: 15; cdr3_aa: CSVTGTVPMNTEAFF; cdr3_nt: TGCAGCGTTACCGGGACAGTCCCCATGAACACTGAAGCTTTCTTT
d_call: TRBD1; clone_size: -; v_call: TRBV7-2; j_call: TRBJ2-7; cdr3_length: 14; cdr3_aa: CASRPQGASYEQYF; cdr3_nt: TGTGCCAGCAGACCCCAGGGGGCTAGTTACGAGCAGTACTTC
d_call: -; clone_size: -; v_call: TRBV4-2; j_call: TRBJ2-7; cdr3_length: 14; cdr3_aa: CASSQGGSAYEQYF; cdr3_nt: TGTGCCAGCAGCCAAGGCGGTTCGGCCTACGAGCAGTACTTC
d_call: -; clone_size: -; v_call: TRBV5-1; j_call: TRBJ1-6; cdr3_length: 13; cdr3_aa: CASQATGNSPLHF; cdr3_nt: TGCGCCAGTCAAGCGACCGGGAATTCACCCCTCCACTTT
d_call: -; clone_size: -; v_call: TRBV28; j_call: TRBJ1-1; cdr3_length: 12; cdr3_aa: CASSLLGSEAFF; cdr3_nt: TGTGCCAGCAGTTTATTGGGCAGTGAAGCTTTCTTT
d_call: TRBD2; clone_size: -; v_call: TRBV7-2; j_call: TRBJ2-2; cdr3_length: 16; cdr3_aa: CASSWGLLAGTGELFF; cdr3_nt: TGTGCCAGCAGCTGGGGACTACTCGCGGGTACCGGGGAGCTGTTTTTT
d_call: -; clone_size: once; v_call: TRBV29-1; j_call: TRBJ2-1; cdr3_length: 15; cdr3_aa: CSVSGGQGSYNEQFF; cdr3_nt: TGCAGCGTTTCCGGGGGGCAGGGTTCCTACAATGAGCAGTTCTTC
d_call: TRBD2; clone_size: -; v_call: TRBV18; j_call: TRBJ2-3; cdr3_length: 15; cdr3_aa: CASSPPSGGRDTQYF; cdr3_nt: TGTGCCAGCTCACCGCCCAGCGGGGGACGGGATACGCAGTATTTT
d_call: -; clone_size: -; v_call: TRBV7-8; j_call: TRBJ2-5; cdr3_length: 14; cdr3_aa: CASTQGQGSALQYF; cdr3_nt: TGTGCCAGCACCCAGGGGCAGGGATCAGCCTTGCAGTACTTC
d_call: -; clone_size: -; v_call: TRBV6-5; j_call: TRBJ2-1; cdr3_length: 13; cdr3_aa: CASSYSTGNEQFF; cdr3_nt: TGTGCCAGCAGTTACTCTACAGGCAATGAGCAGTTCTTC
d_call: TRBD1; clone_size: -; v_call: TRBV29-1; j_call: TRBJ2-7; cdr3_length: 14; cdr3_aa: CSVGERDRGYEQYF; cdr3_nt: TGCAGCGTGGGTGAGCGGGACAGGGGTTACGAGCAGTACTTC
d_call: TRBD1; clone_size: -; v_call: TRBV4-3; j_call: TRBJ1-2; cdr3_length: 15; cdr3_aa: CASSQDWGQGAGYTF; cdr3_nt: TGCGCCAGCAGCCAAGATTGGGGACAGGGGGCTGGCTACACCTTC
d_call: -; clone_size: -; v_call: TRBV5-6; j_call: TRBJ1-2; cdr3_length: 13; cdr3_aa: CASSPQLGRGYTF; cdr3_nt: TGTGCCAGCAGCCCACAACTTGGGAGAGGCTACACCTTC
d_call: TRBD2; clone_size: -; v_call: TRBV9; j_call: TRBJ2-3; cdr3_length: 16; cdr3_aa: CASSVIGTSGTDTQYF; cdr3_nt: TGTGCCAGCAGCGTAATAGGGACTAGCGGTACAGATACGCAGTATTTT
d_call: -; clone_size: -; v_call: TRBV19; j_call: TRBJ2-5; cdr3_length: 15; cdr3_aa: CASSIGASVQETQYF; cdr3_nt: TGTGCCAGTAGTATTGGGGCTAGCGTCCAAGAGACCCAGTACTTC
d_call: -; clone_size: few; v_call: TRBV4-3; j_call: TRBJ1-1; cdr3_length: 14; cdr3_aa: CASSQDPGGSKAFF; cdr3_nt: TGCGCCAGCAGCCAAGATCCGGGGGGCAGTAAAGCTTTCTTT
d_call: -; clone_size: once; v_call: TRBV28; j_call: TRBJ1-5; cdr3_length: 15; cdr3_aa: CASSFRRYSNQPQHF; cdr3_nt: TGTGCCAGCAGTTTCCGCAGATATAGCAATCAGCCCCAGCATTTT
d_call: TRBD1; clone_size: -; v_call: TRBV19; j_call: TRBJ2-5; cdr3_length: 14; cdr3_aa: CASSPVHPGGTQYF; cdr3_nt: TGTGCCAGTAGTCCCGTCCACCCAGGGGGGACCCAGTACTTC
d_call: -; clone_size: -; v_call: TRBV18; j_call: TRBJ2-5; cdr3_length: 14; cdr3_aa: CASSPPKAQETQYF; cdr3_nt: TGTGCCAGCTCACCACCGAAAGCACAAGAGACCCAGTACTTC
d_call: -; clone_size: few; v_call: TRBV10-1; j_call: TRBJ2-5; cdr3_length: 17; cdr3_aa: CASTVNQGMSTRETQYF; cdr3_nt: TGCGCCAGCACTGTCAACCAGGGTATGTCGACGCGGGAGACCCAGTACTTC
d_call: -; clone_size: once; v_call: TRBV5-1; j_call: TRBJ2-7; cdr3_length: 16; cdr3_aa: CASSLAGVPGLEEQYF; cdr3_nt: TGCGCCAGCAGCTTGGCTGGAGTGCCGGGTTTGGAAGAGCAGTACTTC
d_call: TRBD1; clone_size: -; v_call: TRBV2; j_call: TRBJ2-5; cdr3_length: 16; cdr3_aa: CASGTGTVPLAETQYF; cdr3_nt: TGTGCCAGCGGGACCGGGACAGTTCCTCTTGCGGAGACCCAGTACTTC
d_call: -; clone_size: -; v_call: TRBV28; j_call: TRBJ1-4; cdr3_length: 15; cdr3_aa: CASSLKGATNEKLFF; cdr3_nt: TGTGCCAGCAGTTTAAAGGGGGCAACTAATGAAAAACTGTTTTTT
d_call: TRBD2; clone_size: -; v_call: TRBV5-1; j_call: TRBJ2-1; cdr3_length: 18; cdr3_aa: CASSLGGTSGSSYNEQFF; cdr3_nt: TGCGCCAGCAGCTTGGGGGGGACTAGCGGGAGCTCCTACAATGAGCAGTTCTTC
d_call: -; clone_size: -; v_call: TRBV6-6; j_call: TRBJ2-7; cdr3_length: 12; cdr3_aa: CASSYSTGEQYF; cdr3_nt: TGTGCCAGCAGTTACTCCACGGGCGAGCAGTACTTC
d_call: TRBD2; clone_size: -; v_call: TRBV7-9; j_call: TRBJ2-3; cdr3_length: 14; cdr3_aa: CASSVGLSTDTQYF; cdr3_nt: TGTGCCAGCAGCGTGGGACTAAGCACAGATACGCAGTATTTT
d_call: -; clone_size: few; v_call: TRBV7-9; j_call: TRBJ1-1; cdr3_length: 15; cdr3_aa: CSSSLVGGGNTEAFF; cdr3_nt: TGTTCCAGCAGCTTAGTCGGGGGTGGGAACACTGAAGCTTTCTTT
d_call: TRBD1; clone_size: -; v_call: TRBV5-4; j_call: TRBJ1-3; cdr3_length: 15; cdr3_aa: CASSLQGGPGNTIYF; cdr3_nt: TGTGCCAGCAGCTTACAGGGGGGACCCGGAAACACCATATATTTT
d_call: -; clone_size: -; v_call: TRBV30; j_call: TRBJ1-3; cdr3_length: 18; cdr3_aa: CAWSFGQPSDHSGNTIYF; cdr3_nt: TGTGCCTGGAGTTTTGGACAGCCGTCTGATCACTCTGGAAACACCATATATTTT
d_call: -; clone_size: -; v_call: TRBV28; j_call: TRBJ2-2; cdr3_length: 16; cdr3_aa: CASSLGLDRGTGELFF; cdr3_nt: TGTGCCAGCAGTTTAGGCCTCGATCGGGGCACCGGGGAGCTGTTTTTT
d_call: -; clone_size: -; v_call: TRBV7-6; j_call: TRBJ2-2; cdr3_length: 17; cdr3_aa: CASSLASGSRGTGELFF; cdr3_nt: TGTGCCAGCAGCTTAGCTTCCGGGTCTCGAGGGACCGGGGAGCTGTTTTTT
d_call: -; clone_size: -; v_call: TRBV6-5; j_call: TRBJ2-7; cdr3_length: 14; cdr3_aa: CASSTPGIPYEQYF; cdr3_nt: TGTGCCAGCAGTACCCCGGGGATACCCTACGAGCAGTACTTC
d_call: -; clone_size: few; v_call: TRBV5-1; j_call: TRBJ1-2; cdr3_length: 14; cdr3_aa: CASSFAEMVDGYTF; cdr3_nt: TGCGCCAGCAGCTTTGCCGAGATGGTGGATGGCTACACCTTC
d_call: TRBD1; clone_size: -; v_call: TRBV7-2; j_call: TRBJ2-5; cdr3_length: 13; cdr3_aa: CASSPGQGKEQYF; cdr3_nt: TGTGCCAGCAGCCCGGGACAGGGGAAGGAGCAGTACTTC
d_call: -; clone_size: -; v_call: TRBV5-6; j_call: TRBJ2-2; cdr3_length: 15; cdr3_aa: CASSLGPSNTGELFF; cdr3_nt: TGTGCCAGCAGCTTGGGGCCTTCGAACACCGGGGAGCTGTTTTTT
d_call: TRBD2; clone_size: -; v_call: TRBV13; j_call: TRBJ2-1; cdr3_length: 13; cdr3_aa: CASRGLAGNEQFF; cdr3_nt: TGTGCCAGCCGGGGACTAGCGGGGAATGAGCAGTTCTTC
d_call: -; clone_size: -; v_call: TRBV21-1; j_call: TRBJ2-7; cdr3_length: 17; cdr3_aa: CASSKTSRGTGDCEQYF; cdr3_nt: TGTGCCAGCAGCAAAACATCAAGGGGGACAGGGGATTGCGAGCAGTACTTC